This T cell receptor beta chain was observed in a study of breast tumors, draining lymph nodes, adjacent tissues. Broader study findings: Tumors had less TCR diversity than lymph nodes, more than nontumor tissue.

This clonotype was detected many times. The antigen remains unidentified. The CDR3 has 15 residues. Trimming at V came to 5 bases and at J to 8 bases, leaving 8 bases not matched to a gene. Axillary draining lymph nodes of breast cancer patients supplied the node samples. TCRdb re-analysed the multiplex PCR reads in MiXCR, keeping a single row per CDR3 protein. The data show 120,000 or so distinct CDR3 sequences, about 20% seen once. The chain employs TRBV12-3 or TRBV12-4 and TRBJ2-1; 11 bases match TRBD2. The sequence was collected from a female donor with breast cancer. Some clones in this sample may be carry-over from other donors' samples. The sequencing sample was made of axillary lymph node tissue. The CDR3 DNA reads TGTGCCAGCAGTCCAACTAGCGGGAGAGTTGATGAGCAGTTCTTC. This encodes CASSPTSGRVDEQFF.